These T cell receptor beta chains were read from a single sample in a study of blood T cell repertoires in COVID-19. Profiling relied on immunoSEQ multiplex PCR, and the TCRdb table lists in-frame clones only, not all of them. This sample has roughly 150,000 clones, with just over 90% found just once. Material for sequencing was peripheral blood. These TCRs come from a man younger than 35 with acute or convalescent COVID-19. Both conserved end residues are part of each CDR3. Fields, in order: J gene, clone size, CDR3 length, V gene, D gene, CDR3 protein, CDR3 DNA. D genes are given only for firm matches. Only part of the rows carry a size: once, few, many, or a class if the clone is expanded.

J gene: TRBJ1-3; clone size: .; CDR3 length: 11; V gene: TRBV24-1; D gene: .; CDR3 protein: CATSLGNTIYF; CDR3 DNA: TGTGCCACCAGTCTGGGAAACACCATATATTTT
J gene: TRBJ1-1; clone size: .; CDR3 length: 14; V gene: TRBV9; D gene: TRBD1; CDR3 protein: CASSVGQGGTEAFF; CDR3 DNA: TGTGCCAGCAGCGTGGGACAGGGCGGCACTGAAGCTTTCTTT
J gene: TRBJ1-1; clone size: .; CDR3 length: 14; V gene: TRBV19; D gene: .; CDR3 protein: CATTGGGSNTEAFF; CDR3 DNA: TGTGCCACAACTGGTGGCGGCTCGAACACTGAAGCTTTCTTT
J gene: TRBJ2-2; clone size: .; CDR3 length: 15; V gene: TRBV3-1/TRBV3-2; D gene: .; CDR3 protein: CASSPGPANTGELFF; CDR3 DNA: TGTGCCAGCAGCCCTGGCCCCGCGAACACCGGGGAGCTGTTTTTT
J gene: TRBJ2-3; clone size: .; CDR3 length: 16; V gene: TRBV27; D gene: TRBD2; CDR3 protein: CASSLGWGGGADTQYF; CDR3 DNA: TGTGCCAGCAGTTTAGGCTGGGGCGGGGGGGCAGATACGCAGTATTTT
J gene: TRBJ2-7; clone size: .; CDR3 length: 13; V gene: TRBV9; D gene: .; CDR3 protein: CASSPRDNYEQYF; CDR3 DNA: TGTGCCAGCAGCCCCCGGGACAACTACGAGCAGTACTTC
J gene: TRBJ1-2; clone size: .; CDR3 length: 15; V gene: TRBV9; D gene: TRBD1; CDR3 protein: CASSRRDSSNYGYTF; CDR3 DNA: TGTGCCAGCAGTCGAAGGGACAGCTCGAACTATGGCTACACCTTC
J gene: TRBJ2-5; clone size: .; CDR3 length: 15; V gene: TRBV5-4; D gene: TRBD1; CDR3 protein: CASNLQGAGQETQYF; CDR3 DNA: TGTGCCAGCAACCTACAGGGGGCAGGCCAAGAGACCCAGTACTTC
J gene: TRBJ2-7; clone size: .; CDR3 length: 14; V gene: TRBV5-1; D gene: TRBD1; CDR3 protein: CASSLGTGFYEQYF; CDR3 DNA: TGCGCCAGCAGCTTGGGGACAGGGTTCTACGAGCAGTACTTC
J gene: TRBJ2-7; clone size: .; CDR3 length: 15; V gene: TRBV9; D gene: .; CDR3 protein: CASSDKTGGGYEQYF; CDR3 DNA: TGTGCCAGCAGCGACAAGACAGGCGGGGGCTACGAGCAGTACTTC
J gene: TRBJ2-3; clone size: .; CDR3 length: 15; V gene: TRBV9; D gene: .; CDR3 protein: CASSVVAGSTDTQYF; CDR3 DNA: TGTGCCAGCAGCGTAGTGGCGGGCAGCACAGATACGCAGTATTTT
J gene: TRBJ1-1; clone size: once; CDR3 length: 13; V gene: TRBV6-4; D gene: TRBD1; CDR3 protein: CASRRGQDTEAFF; CDR3 DNA: TGTGCCAGCAGGAGGGGGCAAGACACTGAAGCTTTCTTT
J gene: TRBJ1-2; clone size: .; CDR3 length: 11; V gene: TRBV3-1/TRBV3-2; D gene: .; CDR3 protein: CASSRQHGYTF; CDR3 DNA: TGTGCCAGCAGTCGACAGCATGGCTACACCTTC
J gene: TRBJ2-7; clone size: once; CDR3 length: 15; V gene: TRBV5-6; D gene: TRBD1; CDR3 protein: CASSLEGQGFDEQYF; CDR3 DNA: TGTGCCAGCAGCTTGGAGGGACAGGGTTTCGACGAGCAGTACTTC
J gene: TRBJ2-3; clone size: .; CDR3 length: 15; V gene: TRBV3-1/TRBV3-2; D gene: .; CDR3 protein: CASSHLTQRADTQYF; CDR3 DNA: TGTGCCAGCAGCCATTTGACTCAGAGAGCGGATACGCAGTATTTT
J gene: TRBJ2-7; clone size: .; CDR3 length: 15; V gene: TRBV7-2; D gene: TRBD2; CDR3 protein: CASSSSSGRIYEQYF; CDR3 DNA: TGTGCCAGCAGCTCGTCTAGCGGGAGGATCTACGAGCAGTACTTC
J gene: TRBJ2-2; clone size: .; CDR3 length: 11; V gene: TRBV11-2; D gene: .; CDR3 protein: CASSRTGELFF; CDR3 DNA: TGTGCCAGCAGCCGCACCGGGGAGCTGTTTTTT
J gene: TRBJ1-2; clone size: few; CDR3 length: 15; V gene: TRBV5-1; D gene: .; CDR3 protein: CASSPILGTNYGYTF; CDR3 DNA: TGCGCCAGCAGCCCCATCTTGGGCACCAACTATGGCTACACCTTC
J gene: TRBJ1-2; clone size: .; CDR3 length: 12; V gene: TRBV5-1; D gene: .; CDR3 protein: CASSLDNYGYTF; CDR3 DNA: TGCGCCAGCAGCCTAGACAACTATGGCTACACCTTC
J gene: TRBJ1-1; clone size: .; CDR3 length: 16; V gene: TRBV28; D gene: TRBD1; CDR3 protein: CASSTGTGIMNTEAFF; CDR3 DNA: TGTGCCAGCAGTACCGGGACAGGGATTATGAACACTGAAGCTTTCTTT
J gene: TRBJ2-1; clone size: .; CDR3 length: 13; V gene: TRBV30; D gene: TRBD2; CDR3 protein: CAWSVLARNEQFF; CDR3 DNA: TGTGCCTGGAGTGTACTAGCGAGGAATGAGCAGTTCTTC
J gene: TRBJ1-5; clone size: .; CDR3 length: 15; V gene: TRBV24-1; D gene: TRBD1; CDR3 protein: CATSDNTGTGSLQHF; CDR3 DNA: TGTGCCACCAGTGATAACACCGGGACAGGGTCGCTCCAGCATTTT
J gene: TRBJ2-1; clone size: .; CDR3 length: 12; V gene: TRBV3-1/TRBV3-2; D gene: .; CDR3 protein: CASSQTVNEQFF; CDR3 DNA: TGTGCCAGCAGCCAGACAGTGAATGAGCAGTTCTTC
J gene: TRBJ1-6; clone size: .; CDR3 length: 15; V gene: TRBV15; D gene: .; CDR3 protein: CATSTPWGGGSPLHF; CDR3 DNA: TGTGCCACCAGCACCCCATGGGGGGGAGGGTCACCCCTCCACTTT
J gene: TRBJ2-1; clone size: .; CDR3 length: 15; V gene: TRBV7-9; D gene: TRBD2; CDR3 protein: CASSLPSGTFNEQFF; CDR3 DNA: TGTGCCAGCAGCTTACCTAGCGGGACGTTCAATGAGCAGTTCTTC
J gene: TRBJ1-2; clone size: .; CDR3 length: 14; V gene: TRBV10-3; D gene: .; CDR3 protein: CAISTGTTHYGYTF; CDR3 DNA: TGTGCCATCAGTACGGGAACGACACACTATGGCTACACCTTC
J gene: TRBJ1-1; clone size: .; CDR3 length: 17; V gene: TRBV5-1; D gene: .; CDR3 protein: CASSLVTLVRADTEAFF; CDR3 DNA: TGCGCCAGCAGCTTGGTCACTTTAGTCAGGGCGGACACTGAAGCTTTCTTT
J gene: TRBJ1-1; clone size: .; CDR3 length: 13; V gene: TRBV6-5; D gene: .; CDR3 protein: CASSYSRDTEAFF; CDR3 DNA: TGTGCCAGCAGTTACTCCAGGGACACTGAAGCTTTCTTT